This T cell receptor beta chain is from a study of blood T cell repertoires in COVID-19. The wider study: The samples span acute and convalescent COVID-19 from the United States, Italy and Spain. PBMCs, B-cell-depleted T cells, or T cells provided the cDNA or gDNA that made up the material.

This clone was detected once. Source study methods: Quantification of nucleated cells was approximated via reference gene primer amplification. The assay was immunoSEQ multiplex PCR, and TCRdb's table has in-frame clones only and misses some. For V, J and clone size, that table is used; D and trimming come from the DNA. The sample lists around 100,000 clones, 75% to 90% occurring once. The germline gives CDR1 SGDLS, CDR2 YYNGEE. CDR3 length: 15 residues. V lost 3 bases and J 0 bases, leaving 7 bases between the germline ends. V gene TRBV9 combines with J gene TRBJ1-6; tentative D call: TRBD1 (5 bases). The TCR sequence derives from a human donor in a cohort sampled during active or convalescent COVID-19. The sequencing sample was made of peripheral blood. CDR3 amino acids: CASSAQGSYNSPLHF. CDR3 coding DNA: TGTGCCAGCAGCGCCCAGGGCTCCTATAATTCACCCCTCCACTTT.